The rows below give T cell receptor beta chains drawn from one sample of a study of blood T cell repertoires in COVID-19. The method was immunoSEQ multiplex PCR; TCRdb's version includes in-frame clones alone and lacks a portion of them. The sample has 200,000 or so clones; about 80% are singletons. The sequencing sample was made of peripheral blood. These receptors all come from a woman aged 60 to 75 with acute or convalescent COVID-19. The CDR3 runs from the conserved cysteine through the conserved F or W. A D gene is named only where the DNA matches it firmly. A clone size is listed for some rows: how often the clone was seen (once, few, many), or a class if it is expanded.

TRBJ2-1,TRBV7-3,TRBD2,15,-,TGTGCCAGCAGCTCCAGACTAGCGGGGAGGGATGAGCAGTTCTTC,CASSSRLAGRDEQFF
TRBJ2-1,TRBV5-1,TRBD2,13,-,TGCGCCAGCGGTCTAGCGGGATACAATGAGCAGTTCTTC,CASGLAGYNEQFF
TRBJ1-2,TRBV27,-,13,-,TGTGCCAGCAGTTTAACAGCGGCATATGGCTACACCTTC,CASSLTAAYGYTF
TRBJ1-6,TRBV6-5,TRBD1,14,few,TGTGCCAGCGCGATGGGACAGGGAATTTCACCCCTCCACTTT,CASAMGQGISPLHF
TRBJ2-2,TRBV5-4,TRBD1,18,few,TGTGCCAGCAGCGAAGGGGACAGGGATCGAACCCTAGCCGGGGAGCTGTTTTTT,CASSEGDRDRTLAGELFF
TRBJ1-6,TRBV5-5,-,15,-,TGTGCCAGCAGCAAACACCTGGGGGGTTCGGCACCCCTCCACTTT,CASSKHLGGSAPLHF
TRBJ1-3,TRBV19,TRBD1,19,-,TGTGCCAGTAGTCCGCCCGGTTGGGGACAGGGGGCGTCTGGAAACACCATATATTTT,CASSPPGWGQGASGNTIYF
TRBJ1-5,TRBV5-6,-,12,-,TGTGCCAGCAGCTTTCAGGGTCAGCCCCAGCATTTT,CASSFQGQPQHF
TRBJ1-1,TRBV30,TRBD1,13,-,TGTGCCTGGGAACAGGGGGCTGACACTGAAGCTTTCTTT,CAWEQGADTEAFF
TRBJ1-1,TRBV13,-,14,-,TGTGCCAGCAGCTTAACACAGGGATACACTGAAGCTTTCTTT,CASSLTQGYTEAFF
TRBJ2-2,TRBV12-3/TRBV12-4,-,13,-,TGTGCCAGCACCCTGGCGGGACCCGGGGAGCTGTTTTTT,CASTLAGPGELFF
TRBJ1-4,TRBV27,TRBD1,16,-,TGTGCCAGCAGTTTATCTTGGGACAGGGTCACAGAAAAACTGTTTTTT,CASSLSWDRVTEKLFF
TRBJ1-5,TRBV4-2,-,15,-,TGTGCCAGCAGCCCGGAGGGTAACAGCAATCAGCCCCAGCATTTT,CASSPEGNSNQPQHF
TRBJ1-6,TRBV3-1/TRBV3-2,-,14,-,TGTGCCAGCAGCCAAGTTGAGGGTAATTCACCCCTCCACTTT,CASSQVEGNSPLHF
TRBJ1-2,TRBV14,-,15,-,TGTGCCAGCAGCCAAGGAGGGGGGGCTAACTATGGCTACACCTTC,CASSQGGGANYGYTF
TRBJ2-3,TRBV5-6,TRBD2,16,-,TGTGCCAGCAGCTTGCCGCGCGGGGGGATTGCAGATACGCAGTATTTT,CASSLPRGGIADTQYF
TRBJ2-7,TRBV12-5,TRBD1,15,-,TGTGCTAGTGGTTTGGTACAACCAGGGGGCTACGAGCAGTACTTC,CASGLVQPGGYEQYF
TRBJ1-2,TRBV2,TRBD1,14,-,TGTGCCAGCAGTGAAGGGACAGGGGGCTATGGCTACACCTTC,CASSEGTGGYGYTF
TRBJ1-2,TRBV28,-,14,-,TGTGCCAGCAGTCCGGCGGGGCGCAGCTATGGCTACACCTTC,CASSPAGRSYGYTF
TRBJ1-1,TRBV6-1,-,14,few,TGTGCCAGCAGTGAACCGAGCATGAACACTGAAGCTTTCTTT,CASSEPSMNTEAFF